This T cell receptor beta chain was identified in a study of cytomegalovirus exposure and HLA in healthy donors. The CDR3 has 10 amino acids. The V gene's germline CDR1 is SQVTM and CDR2 ANQGSEA. V was cut by 5 bases and J by 7 bases, with 6 bases left in between. This clone was seen only once. PCR employed 60 Vbeta and 13 Jbeta primers. Sequencing was performed with immunoSEQ multiplex PCR; in TCRdb, only in-frame clones are kept and a portion is missing. The sample carries 150,000 to 200,000 clones, about 79% recorded once. This clonotype was obtained from a boy between 2 and 10 years old in good health and CMV-seronegative. The gene calls are TRBV29-1 and TRBJ2-1; D gene uncertain. Sequencing was carried out using PBMCs. CDR3 sequence: CSVLPNEQFF. Written as DNA, the CDR3 is TGCAGCGTTCTCCCGAATGAGCAGTTCTTC.